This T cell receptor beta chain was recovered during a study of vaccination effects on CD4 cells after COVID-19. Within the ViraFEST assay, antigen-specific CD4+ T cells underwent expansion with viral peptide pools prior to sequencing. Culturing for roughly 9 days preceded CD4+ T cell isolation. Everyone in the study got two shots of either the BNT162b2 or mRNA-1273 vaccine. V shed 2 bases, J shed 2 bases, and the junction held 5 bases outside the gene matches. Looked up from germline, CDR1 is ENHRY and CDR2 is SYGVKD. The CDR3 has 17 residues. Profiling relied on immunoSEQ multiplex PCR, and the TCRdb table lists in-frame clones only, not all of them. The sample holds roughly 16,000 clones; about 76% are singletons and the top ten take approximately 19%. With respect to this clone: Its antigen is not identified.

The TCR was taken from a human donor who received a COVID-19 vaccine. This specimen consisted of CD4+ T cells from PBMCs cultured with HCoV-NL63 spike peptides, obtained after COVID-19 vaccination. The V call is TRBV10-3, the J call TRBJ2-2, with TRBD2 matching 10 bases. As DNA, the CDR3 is TGTGCCATCAGTGAGGCTAGCGGGAGATTAAACACCGGGGAGCTGTTTTTT. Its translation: CAISEASGRLNTGELFF.